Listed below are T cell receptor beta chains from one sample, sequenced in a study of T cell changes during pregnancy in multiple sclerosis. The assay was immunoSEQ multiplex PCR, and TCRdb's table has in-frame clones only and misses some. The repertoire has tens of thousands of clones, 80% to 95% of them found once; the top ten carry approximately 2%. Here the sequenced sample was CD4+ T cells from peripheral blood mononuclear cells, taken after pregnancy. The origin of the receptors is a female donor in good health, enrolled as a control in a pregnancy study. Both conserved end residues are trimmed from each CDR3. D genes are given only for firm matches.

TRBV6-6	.	ASSYSLPENSPLH
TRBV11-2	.	ASSPSYEQY
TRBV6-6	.	ASSYSWANSNQPQH
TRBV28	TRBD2	ASSSQGGGEKTQY
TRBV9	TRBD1	ASSHPSTGGITDTQY
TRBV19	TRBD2	ASSISSGGSDTQY
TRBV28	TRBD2	AGRTSGKNEQF
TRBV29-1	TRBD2	SAYSGIYNEQF
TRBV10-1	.	ASSLGSYTEAF
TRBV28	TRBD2	ASSRAGSNTGELF
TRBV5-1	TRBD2	ASSDRGLAGIDTQY
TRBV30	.	AWRRGGGYT
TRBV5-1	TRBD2	ASSLTSGGAEHEQF
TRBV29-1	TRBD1	SVVNRGGAF
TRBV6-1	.	ASMGGGDNEKLF
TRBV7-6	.	ASSLSTRMQTQY
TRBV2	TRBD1	ATGDDRVEY
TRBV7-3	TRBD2	ASSSPKGLAGDTQY
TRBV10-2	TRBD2	ASSPTSGPTDTQY
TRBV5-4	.	ASSLVGSNYGYT
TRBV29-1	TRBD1	SGQQGGLGGYT
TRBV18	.	ASSPGLRGTNEKLF
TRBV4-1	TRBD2	ASSQGSAGGPEQF
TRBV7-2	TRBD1	ASSLQGVNYGYT
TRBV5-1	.	ASSLVVDANEQF
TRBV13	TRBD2	ASSFQRGTRDEQY
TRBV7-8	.	ASSSGHNNSPLH